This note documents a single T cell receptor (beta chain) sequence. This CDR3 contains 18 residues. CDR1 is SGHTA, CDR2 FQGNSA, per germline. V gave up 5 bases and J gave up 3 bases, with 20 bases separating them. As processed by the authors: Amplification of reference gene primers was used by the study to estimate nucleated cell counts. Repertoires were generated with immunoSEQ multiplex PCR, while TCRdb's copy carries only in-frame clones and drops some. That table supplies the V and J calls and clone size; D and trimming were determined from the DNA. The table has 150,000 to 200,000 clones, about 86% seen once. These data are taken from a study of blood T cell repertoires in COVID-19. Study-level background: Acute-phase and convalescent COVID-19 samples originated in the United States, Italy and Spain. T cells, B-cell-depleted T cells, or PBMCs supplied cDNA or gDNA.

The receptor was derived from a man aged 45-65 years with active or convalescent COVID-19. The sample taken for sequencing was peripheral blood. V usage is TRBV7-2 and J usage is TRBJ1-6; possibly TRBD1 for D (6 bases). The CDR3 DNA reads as TGTGCCAGCAGCAGAACTGATTCGACAGGCTTCTATAATTCACCCCTCCACTTT. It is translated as CASSRTDSTGFYNSPLHF.